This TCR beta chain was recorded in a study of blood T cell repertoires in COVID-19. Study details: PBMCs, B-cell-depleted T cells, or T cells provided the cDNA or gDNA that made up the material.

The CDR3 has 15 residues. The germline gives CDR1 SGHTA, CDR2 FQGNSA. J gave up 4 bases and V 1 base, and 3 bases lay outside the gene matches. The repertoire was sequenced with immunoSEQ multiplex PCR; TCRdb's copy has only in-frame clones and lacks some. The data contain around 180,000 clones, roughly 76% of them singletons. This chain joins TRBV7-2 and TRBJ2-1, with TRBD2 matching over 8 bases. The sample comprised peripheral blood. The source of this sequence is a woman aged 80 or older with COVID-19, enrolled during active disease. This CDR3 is CASSLGTSRYNEQFF. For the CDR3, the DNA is TGTGCCAGCAGCTTAGGGACTAGCAGATACAATGAGCAGTTCTTC.